Below, one TCR beta chain is given with its context. Its specificity is not known. This entry is derived from a study of T cell repertoires in cytomegalovirus infection. The germline CDR1 and CDR2 sequences are SGHTA and FQGNSA. The CDR3 runs to 15 residues. Trimming took 2 bases from V and 5 from J; bases not matched to a gene: 7. The study's findings and limits: HLA-C-restricted CMV-specific TCR beta clonotypes were dominant in the ex vivo response.

TCRdb processed the reads anew with MiXCR; each CDR3 protein has one entry. The sample shows 290,000 or so distinct CDR3 sequences, around 25% of them seen only once. The TCR originated in a human donor in good health (CMV status not recorded). Some clones in this sample may be carry-over from other donors' samples. Source material: PBMCs. The rearrangement links TRBV7-2 to TRBJ2-5, with 8 bases identical to TRBD1. The CDR3 region has the DNA TGTGCCAGCAGCTTACAGGGGGCCGCAGGGGAGACCCAGTACTTC. Residues: CASSLQGAAGETQYF.